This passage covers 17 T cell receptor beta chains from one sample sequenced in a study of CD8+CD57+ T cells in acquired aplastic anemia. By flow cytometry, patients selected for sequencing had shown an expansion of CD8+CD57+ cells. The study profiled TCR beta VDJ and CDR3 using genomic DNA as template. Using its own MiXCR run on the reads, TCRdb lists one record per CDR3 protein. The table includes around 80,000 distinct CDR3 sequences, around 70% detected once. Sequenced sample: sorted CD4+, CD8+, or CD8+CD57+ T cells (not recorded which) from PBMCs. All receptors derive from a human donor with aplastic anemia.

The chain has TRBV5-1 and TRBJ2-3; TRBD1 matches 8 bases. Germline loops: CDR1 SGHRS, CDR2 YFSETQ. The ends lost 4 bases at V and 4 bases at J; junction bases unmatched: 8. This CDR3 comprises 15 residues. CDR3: CASSVAGQAPDTQYF. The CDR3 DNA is TGCGCCAGCAGCGTTGCGGGACAGGCTCCAGATACGCAGTATTTT.

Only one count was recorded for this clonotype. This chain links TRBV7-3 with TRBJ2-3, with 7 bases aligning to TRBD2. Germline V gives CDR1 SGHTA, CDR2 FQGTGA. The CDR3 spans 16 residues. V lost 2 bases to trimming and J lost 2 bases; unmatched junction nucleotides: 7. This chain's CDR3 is CASSLGSSGYTDTQYF. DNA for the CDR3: TGTGCCAGCAGCTTAGGGTCTAGCGGCTACACAGATACGCAGTATTTT.

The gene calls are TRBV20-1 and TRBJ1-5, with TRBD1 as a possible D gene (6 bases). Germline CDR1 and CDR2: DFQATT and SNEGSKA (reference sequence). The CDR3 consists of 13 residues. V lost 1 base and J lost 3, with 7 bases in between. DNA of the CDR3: TGCAGTGCTAGAGGGGGGGCCAATCAGCCCCAGCATTTT. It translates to CSARGGANQPQHF.

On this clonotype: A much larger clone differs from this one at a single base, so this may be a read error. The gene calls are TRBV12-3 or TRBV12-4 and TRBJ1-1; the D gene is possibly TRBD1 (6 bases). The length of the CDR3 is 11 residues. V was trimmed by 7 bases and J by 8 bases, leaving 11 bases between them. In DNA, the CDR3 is TGTGCCAGCATTTTCGGACAGGAAGCTTTCTTT. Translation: CASIFGQEAFF.

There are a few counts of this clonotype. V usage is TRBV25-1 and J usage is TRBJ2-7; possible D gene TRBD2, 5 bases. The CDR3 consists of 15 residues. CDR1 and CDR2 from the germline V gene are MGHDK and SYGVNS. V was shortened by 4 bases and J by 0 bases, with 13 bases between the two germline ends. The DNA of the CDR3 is TGTGCCAGCAGTGCGGGGTCCCCTTCCTCCTACGAGCAGTACTTC. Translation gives CASSAGSPSSYEQYF.

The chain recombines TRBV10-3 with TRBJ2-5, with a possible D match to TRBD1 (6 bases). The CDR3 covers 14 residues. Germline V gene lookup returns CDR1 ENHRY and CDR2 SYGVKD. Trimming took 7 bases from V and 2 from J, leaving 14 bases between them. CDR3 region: CAIKEVGGQETQYF. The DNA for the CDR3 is TGTGCCATCAAGGAGGTAGGGGGACAAGAGACCCAGTACTTC.

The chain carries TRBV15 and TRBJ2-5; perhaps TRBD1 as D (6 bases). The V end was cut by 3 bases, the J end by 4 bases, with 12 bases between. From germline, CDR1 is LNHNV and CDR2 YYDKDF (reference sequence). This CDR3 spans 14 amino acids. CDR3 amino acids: CATSSSGAGETQYF. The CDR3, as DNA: TGTGCCACCAGCAGTTCAGGGGCGGGAGAGACCCAGTACTTC.

CDR3 region: CASSLAGYGSPLHF. CDR3 nucleotides: TGCGCCAGCAGCTTGGCAGGGTATGGTTCACCCCTCCACTTT. The chain has TRBV5-1 and TRBJ1-6, with a possible D match to TRBD1 (5 bases). This CDR3 has 14 amino acids. Trimming left V 0 bases short and J 9 bases short, with 10 bases between. Germline V CDR1 and CDR2: SGHRS, YFSETQ. The complete variable domain, with remaining parts taken from reference TRBV5-1 and TRBJ1-6, reads KAGVTQTPRYLIKTRGQQVTLSCSPISGHRSVSWYQQTPGQGLQFLFEYFSETQRNKGNFPGRFSGRQFSNSRSEMNVSTLELGDSALYLCASSLAGYGSPLHFGNGTRLTVT.

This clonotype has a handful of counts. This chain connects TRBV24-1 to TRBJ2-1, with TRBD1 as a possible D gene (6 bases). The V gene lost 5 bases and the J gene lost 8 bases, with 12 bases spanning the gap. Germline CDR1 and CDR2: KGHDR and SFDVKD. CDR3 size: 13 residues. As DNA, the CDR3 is TGTGCCACCAGTGTTTACAGGGTCGATGAGCAGTTCTTC. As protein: CATSVYRVDEQFF.

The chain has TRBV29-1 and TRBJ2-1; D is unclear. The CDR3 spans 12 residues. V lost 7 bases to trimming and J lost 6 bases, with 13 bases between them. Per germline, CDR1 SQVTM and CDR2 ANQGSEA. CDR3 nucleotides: TGCAGCGCGGATATAAAAGTCAATGAGCAGTTCTTC. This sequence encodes CSADIKVNEQFF.

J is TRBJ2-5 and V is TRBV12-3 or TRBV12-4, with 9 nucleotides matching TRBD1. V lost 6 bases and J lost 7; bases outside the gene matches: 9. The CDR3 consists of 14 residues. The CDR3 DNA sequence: TGTGCCAGCAGGCCTGACAGGGGGGGACGGACCCAGTACTTC. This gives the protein CASRPDRGGRTQYF.

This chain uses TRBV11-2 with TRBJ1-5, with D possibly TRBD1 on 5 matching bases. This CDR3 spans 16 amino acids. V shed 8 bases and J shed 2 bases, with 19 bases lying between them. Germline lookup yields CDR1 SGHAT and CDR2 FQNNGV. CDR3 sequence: CASQGDGGGGNQPQHF. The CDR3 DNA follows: TGTGCCAGCCAAGGAGATGGGGGAGGTGGCAATCAGCCCCAGCATTTT.

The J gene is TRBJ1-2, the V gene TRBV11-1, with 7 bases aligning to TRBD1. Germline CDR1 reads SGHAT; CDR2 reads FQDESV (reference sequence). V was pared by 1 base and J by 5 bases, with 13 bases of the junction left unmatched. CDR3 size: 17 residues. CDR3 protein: CASSLGDTNRDRYGYTF. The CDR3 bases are TGTGCCAGCAGCTTAGGAGACACGAACCGGGACAGATATGGCTACACCTTC.

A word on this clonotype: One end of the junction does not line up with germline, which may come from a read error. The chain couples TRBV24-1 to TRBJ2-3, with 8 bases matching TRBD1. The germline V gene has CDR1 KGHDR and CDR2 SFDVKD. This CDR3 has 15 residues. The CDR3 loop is CASSMGQASTDTQYF. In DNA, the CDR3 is TGTGCCAGCAGTATGGGACAGGCAAGCACAGATACGCAGTATTTT.

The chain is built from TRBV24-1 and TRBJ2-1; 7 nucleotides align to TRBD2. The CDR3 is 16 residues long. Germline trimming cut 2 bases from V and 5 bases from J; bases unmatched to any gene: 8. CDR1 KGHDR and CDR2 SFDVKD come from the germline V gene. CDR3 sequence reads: CATSDSGLVGNNEQFF. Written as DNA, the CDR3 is TGTGCCACCAGTGATTCCGGACTAGTGGGAAACAATGAGCAGTTCTTC.

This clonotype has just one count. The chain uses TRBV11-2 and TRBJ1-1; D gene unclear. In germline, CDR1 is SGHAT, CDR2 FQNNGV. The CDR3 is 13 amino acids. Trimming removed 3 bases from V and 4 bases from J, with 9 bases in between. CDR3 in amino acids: CASSLPASTEAFF. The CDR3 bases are TGTGCCAGCAGCTTGCCAGCGAGCACTGAAGCTTTCTTT.

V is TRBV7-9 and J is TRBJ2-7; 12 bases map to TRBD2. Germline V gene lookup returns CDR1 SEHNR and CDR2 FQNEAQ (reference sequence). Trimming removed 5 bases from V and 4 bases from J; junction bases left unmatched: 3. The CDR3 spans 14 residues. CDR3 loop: CASSRTSGRYEQYF. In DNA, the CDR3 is TGTGCCAGCAGCCGTACTAGCGGGAGGTACGAGCAGTACTTC. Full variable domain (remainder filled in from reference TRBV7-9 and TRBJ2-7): DTGVSQNPRHKITKRGQNVTFRCDPISEHNRLYWYRQTLGQGPEFLTYFQNEAQLEKSRLLSDRFSAERPKGSFSTLEIQRTEQGDSAMYLCASSRTSGRYEQYFGPGTRLTVT.